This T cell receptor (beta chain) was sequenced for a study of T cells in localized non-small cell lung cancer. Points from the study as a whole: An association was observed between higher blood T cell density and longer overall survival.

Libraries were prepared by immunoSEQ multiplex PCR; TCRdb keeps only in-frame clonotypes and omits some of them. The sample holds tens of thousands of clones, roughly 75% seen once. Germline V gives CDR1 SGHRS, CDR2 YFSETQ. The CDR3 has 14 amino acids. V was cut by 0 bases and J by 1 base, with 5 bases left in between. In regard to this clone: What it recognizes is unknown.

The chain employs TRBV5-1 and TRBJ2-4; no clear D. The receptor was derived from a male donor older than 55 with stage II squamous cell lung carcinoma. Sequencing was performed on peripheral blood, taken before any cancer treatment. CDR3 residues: CASSLEGAKNIQYF. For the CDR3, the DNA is TGCGCCAGCAGCTTGGAAGGGGCCAAAAACATTCAGTACTTC.